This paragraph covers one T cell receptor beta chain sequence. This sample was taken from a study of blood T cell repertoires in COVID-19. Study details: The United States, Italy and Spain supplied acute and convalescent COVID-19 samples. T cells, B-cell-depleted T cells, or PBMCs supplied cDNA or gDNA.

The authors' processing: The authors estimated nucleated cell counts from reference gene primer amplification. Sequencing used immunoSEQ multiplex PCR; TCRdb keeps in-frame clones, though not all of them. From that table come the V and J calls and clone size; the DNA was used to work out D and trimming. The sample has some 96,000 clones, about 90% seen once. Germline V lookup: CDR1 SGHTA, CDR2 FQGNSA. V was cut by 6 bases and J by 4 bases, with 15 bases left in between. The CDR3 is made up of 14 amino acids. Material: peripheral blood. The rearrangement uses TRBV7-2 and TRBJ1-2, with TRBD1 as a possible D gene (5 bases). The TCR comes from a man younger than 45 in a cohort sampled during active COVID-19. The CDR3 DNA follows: TGTGCCAGCAGTCCGTCAGGGTATTCCTATGGCTACACCTTC. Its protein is CASSPSGYSYGYTF.